This TCR beta chain is from a study of blood T cell repertoires in COVID-19. About the study: COVID-19 samples, acute and convalescent, were from the United States, Italy and Spain. T cells, B-cell-depleted T cells, or PBMCs provided the cDNA or gDNA that served as material.

Per the original methods: How many nucleated cells were present was estimated from reference gene primer amplification. Repertoires were generated with immunoSEQ multiplex PCR, while TCRdb's copy carries only in-frame clones and drops some. The V and J calls and clone size were taken over from that table, and D and trimming were inferred from the DNA. This table has roughly 100,000 clones, under 80% appearing once. The V gene lost 4 bases and the J gene lost 5 bases, with 13 bases spanning the gap. Germline assignment: CDR1 SGHRS and CDR2 YFSETQ. The CDR3 is made up of 15 amino acids. Sequenced material: peripheral blood. V gene TRBV5-1 combines with J gene TRBJ1-6, with a tentative D call TRBD1 (6 bases). The TCR comes from a woman in her seventies with acute or convalescent COVID-19. CDR3 nucleotides: TGCGCCAGCAGCGTCGGACAGCCTAATAATTCACCCCTCCACTTT. Protein sequence: CASSVGQPNNSPLHF. Using reference TRBV5-1 and TRBJ1-6 for the parts outside the CDR3, the full variable domain is KAGVTQTPRYLIKTRGQQVTLSCSPISGHRSVSWYQQTPGQGLQFLFEYFSETQRNKGNFPGRFSGRQFSNSRSEMNVSTLELGDSALYLCASSVGQPNNSPLHFGNGTRLTVT.